This TCR beta chain was profiled in a study of shared clonotypes between healthy human individuals. Study-level background: Three men and a couple of women, aged 18 to 49, were donors. The plates for each donor numbered three CD4 naive, three CD4 memory, two CD8 naive and one CD8 memory.

Per sorted-subset replicate PCR, input was approximately 0.2 ug DNA, representing tens of thousands of T cell genomes. TCRdb's table, derived via immunoSEQ multiplex PCR, lists solely in-frame clones and lacks some. The profile covers over 2 million clones, with about 95% appearing a single time and about 1.1% taken by the ten largest. Naive CD8 isolation took CD45RO-negative cells positively selected for CCR7 and excluded terminally differentiated effector memory CD45RA+ cells. Germline assignment: CDR1 SQVTM and CDR2 ANQGSEA. The CDR3 totals 14 residues. The junction had 7 bases not matched to a gene; V was cut back by 3 bases and J by 4 bases. Remarks on this clone: Its antigen is as yet unknown.

Study conclusions and caveats: The sharing of 4% to 5.5% of naive CD4 clonotypes was seen across a handful of donors.

Input material: naive CD8+ T cells sorted from blood. The sequence was collected from a man between 18 and 29 years old in good health. The rearrangement uses TRBV29-1 and TRBJ2-3; TRBD2 matches 7 bases. This CDR3 is CSVEGTIGADTQYF. CDR3 nucleotides: TGCAGCGTTGAGGGGACTATAGGGGCAGATACGCAGTATTTT.